What follows are 6 T cell receptor beta chains derived from one specimen sequenced in a study of blood T cell repertoires in COVID-19. Libraries were prepared by immunoSEQ multiplex PCR; TCRdb keeps only in-frame clonotypes and omits some of them. The repertoire includes 200,000 to 250,000 clones, roughly 75% of them detected once, and 4.5% to 7% sits in the top ten. The sequenced material came from peripheral blood. These receptor sequences come from a woman between 70 and 85 years old with acute or convalescent COVID-19.

The gene calls are TRBV2 and TRBJ2-1; possibly TRBD2 for D (6 bases). V was pared by 7 bases and J by 0 bases, with 16 bases between. Germline CDR1 and CDR2: SNHLY and FYNNEI. The CDR3 contains 16 residues. DNA for the CDR3: TGTGCCAGCATGGGCGGCGGGACTCGCTCCTACAATGAGCAGTTCTTC. This sequence encodes CASMGGGTRSYNEQFF.

This clone appeared a single time. The V and J genes are TRBV7-9 and TRBJ1-4; D possibly corresponds to TRBD1 (5 bases). The CDR3 loop spans 16 amino acids. The ends were cut back, 2 bases at V and 7 bases at J, with 17 bases in the middle. Germline-derived CDR1 and CDR2 are SEHNR and FQNEAQ (reference sequence). CDR3 DNA sequence: TGTGCCAGCAGCTTATCAGCGGGGCAGGGCGCTGAAAAACTGTTTTTT. It is translated as CASSLSAGQGAEKLFF.

This sequence joins TRBV14 and TRBJ1-2; D gene uncertain. From germline, CDR1 is SGHDN and CDR2 FVKESK. Trimming removed 1 base at V and 0 bases at J, with 12 bases between. This CDR3 spans 16 amino acids. CDR3 DNA: TGTGCCAGCAGCCAAGGGGCAGCAGCCCCTAACTATGGCTACACCTTC. Protein sequence: CASSQGAAAPNYGYTF.

The rearrangement uses TRBV7-3 and TRBJ2-1; D is ambiguous. Trimming shortened V by 2 bases and J by 5 bases, and 7 bases separated the two germline ends. The CDR3 is 13 residues long. Germline CDR1 and CDR2: SGHTA and FQGTGA. The CDR3 spells CASSLVANNEQFF. CDR3 bases: TGTGCCAGCAGCTTAGTAGCAAACAATGAGCAGTTCTTC.

J is TRBJ1-6 and V is TRBV5-1; D is unresolved. Trimming cost V 0 bases and J 7 bases, with 8 bases left between them. The CDR3 runs 14 residues. Germline V lookup: CDR1 SGHRS, CDR2 YFSETQ. CDR3: CASSLATENSPLHF. CDR3 DNA sequence: TGCGCCAGCAGCTTGGCAACAGAAAATTCACCCCTCCACTTT.

In this sample, this clone turned up a few times. The genes are TRBV6-6 and TRBJ1-1; 10 positions match TRBD1. Germline V gene sequence: CDR1 MNHNY, CDR2 SVGAGI (reference sequence). This CDR3 spans 15 amino acids. Trimming cost V 2 bases and J 5 bases; bases outside gene matches: 5. This chain's CDR3 is CASSYLGTGETEAFF. DNA for the CDR3: TGTGCCAGCAGTTACCTCGGGACAGGGGAAACTGAAGCTTTCTTT.